This T cell receptor (beta chain) emerged from a study of T cell responses to AZD1222 COVID-19 vaccine. Turning to this clone: Its target is unknown.

V shed 5 bases, J shed 8 bases, and the junction held 10 bases outside the gene matches. Germline CDR1 reads SGHDN; CDR2 reads FVKESK. The CDR3 is 15 residues long. Second-dose intervals of approximately 4 or approximately 12 weeks were pooled. Overall study findings and caveats: Baseline testing showed seropositivity in only a handful of AZD1222 recipients. Epitopes outside B.1.351 and B.1.1.7 mutated regions reportedly drew nearly half of spike TCRs. Increases in Spike-specific TCR breadth and depth were seen after two AZD1222 doses.

The assay was immunoSEQ multiplex PCR, and TCRdb's table has in-frame clones only and misses some. Of around 110,000 clones in the sample, 75% to 95% were seen once. This clonotype originated in an adult who received the AZD1222 COVID-19 vaccine. V usage is TRBV14 and J usage is TRBJ2-1, with 9 nucleotides matching TRBD2. This material consisted of peripheral blood, taken 28 days after the second AZD1222 dose. This chain's CDR3 is CASSVAGGYLDEQFF. Written as DNA, the CDR3 is TGTGCCAGCAGCGTTGCGGGGGGGTATTTGGATGAGCAGTTCTTC.